One and the same sample provided the 22 T cell receptor beta chains below, sequenced in a study of PD-1 blockade in classical Hodgkin lymphoma. The patients all showed relapse after autologous stem cell transplantation, while their brentuximab vedotin exposure varied. Sequenced by immunoSEQ multiplex PCR; TCRdb stores in-frame clones only, minus some. The sample yields over 15,000 clones, approximately 83% seen once. Here the sequenced sample was peripheral blood mononuclear cells (PBMCs), taken before the second cycle of nivolumab. These receptors were collected from a human donor with classical Hodgkin lymphoma.

The J gene is TRBJ1-1, the V gene TRBV18, with no clear D. CDR1 and CDR2 (germline): KGHSH, LQKENI. The CDR3 extends over 16 amino acids. Trimming removed 7 bases from V and 0 bases from J, with 18 bases in between. This CDR3 reads CASWEEHMQVNTEAFF. The CDR3 DNA reads as TGTGCCAGCTGGGAAGAGCACATGCAGGTGAACACTGAAGCTTTCTTT.

The J gene is TRBJ2-2, the V gene TRBV7-9; D may be TRBD1 or TRBD2 (5 bases each). Germline V gene sequence: CDR1 SEHNR, CDR2 FQNEAQ (reference sequence). The V end was cut by 1 base, the J end by 4 bases, with 10 bases between. The CDR3 spans 15 residues. CDR3 DNA sequence: TGTGCCAGCAGCTTAGGGGGACCAATCACCGGGGAGCTGTTTTTT. It encodes CASSLGGPITGELFF.

The chain combines TRBV6-6 with TRBJ1-4; TRBD1 matches 9 bases. The J segment lost 4 bases and the V segment lost 0 bases, leaving 3 bases of the junction unmatched. The CDR3 sequence is 16 residues long. CDR1 is MNHNY, CDR2 SVGAGI, per germline (reference sequence). Here the CDR3 reads CASSYSTGQGNEKLFF. DNA of the CDR3: TGTGCCAGCAGTTACTCGACGGGACAGGGTAATGAAAAACTGTTTTTT.

The chain recombines TRBV6-6 with TRBJ1-1; D is unresolved. CDR1 is MNHNY, CDR2 SVGAGI, per germline (reference sequence). This CDR3 comprises 14 residues. Deletions cut 2 bases from V and 2 bases from J, with 9 bases between. CDR3 region: CASSYDGSNTEAFF. DNA for the CDR3: TGTGCCAGCAGTTACGACGGTTCAAACACTGAAGCTTTCTTT.

This clone qualifies as medium-sized. V and J are TRBV27 and TRBJ1-2; D ambiguous. This CDR3 has 13 residues. Germline lookup yields CDR1 MNHEY and CDR2 SMNVEV (reference sequence). The ends were cut back, 6 bases at V and 12 bases at J, with 20 bases in the middle. The DNA of the CDR3 is TGTGCCAGCAGGAACTTGGTGGGAGCCCGCGACACCTTC. Residues: CASRNLVGARDTF.

The chain carries TRBV27 and TRBJ2-1; possibly TRBD2 for D (5 bases). The ends were cut back, 2 bases at V and 1 base at J, with 9 bases in the middle. This CDR3 is 15 amino acids long. CDR1 and CDR2 (germline): MNHEY, SMNVEV (reference sequence). The CDR3: CASSLRGPSYNEQFF. For the CDR3, the DNA is TGTGCCAGCAGTTTACGCGGGCCGTCCTACAATGAGCAGTTCTTC.

The chain couples TRBV2 to TRBJ2-2, with no clear D. V lost 2 bases, J lost 0 bases, and 7 bases lay in between. Germline V gene data show CDR1 as SNHLY and CDR2 as FYNNEI. The CDR3 covers 15 residues. For the CDR3, the DNA is TGTGCCAGCAGTGAATTCCAGGCGAACACCGGGGAGCTGTTTTTT. Its translation is CASSEFQANTGELFF.

J is TRBJ2-5 and V is TRBV6-1, with TRBD1 matching 8 bases. TRBJ2-7 explains the end of the DNA better; the J call may be wrong. The CDR3 covers 15 residues. Germline loops: CDR1 MNHNS, CDR2 SASEGT. The CDR3 reads CASSEAGTGSYEQYF. Written as DNA, the CDR3 is TGTGCCAGCAGTGAAGCCGGGACAGGATCATACGAGCAGTACTTC.

This chain joins TRBV2 and TRBJ2-7, with no clear D. This CDR3 has 11 residues. Germline assignment: CDR1 SNHLY and CDR2 FYNNEI. Trimming pared 7 bases from V and 3 bases from J, leaving 7 bases between. The CDR3 region is CASTQYYEQYF. As DNA, the CDR3 is TGTGCCAGCACACAGTACTACGAGCAGTACTTC.

The genes are TRBV14 and TRBJ2-1; possibly TRBD1 or TRBD2 for D (6 bases each). Germline CDR1 reads SGHDN; CDR2 reads FVKESK. This CDR3 has 16 amino acids. The V end was cut by 0 bases, the J end by 3 bases, with 12 bases between. Here the CDR3 DNA reads TGTGCCAGCAGCCAAGATTTGGGGGGCCACTACAATGAGCAGTTCTTC. It translates to CASSQDLGGHYNEQFF.

The chain combines TRBV30 with TRBJ1-3; D possibly corresponds to TRBD1 (6 bases). Germline V lookup: CDR1 GTSNPN, CDR2 SVGIG (reference sequence). CDR3 size: 15 residues. Deletions cut 2 bases from V and 4 bases from J, with 15 bases between. The CDR3 sequence is CAWSKDRLRGNTIYF. For the CDR3, the DNA is TGTGCCTGGAGTAAAGACAGGTTAAGAGGAAACACCATATATTTT. Together with reference TRBV30 and TRBJ1-3, the CDR3 gives the full variable domain: SQTIHQWPATLVQPVGSPLSLECTVEGTSNPNLYWYRQAAGRGLQLLFYSVGIGQISSEVPQNLSASRPQDRQFILSSKKLLLSDSGFYLCAWSKDRLRGNTIYFGEGSWLTVV.

This chain joins TRBV15 and TRBJ2-7; D is perhaps TRBD1 (5 bases). Trimming stripped 0 bases from V and 3 bases from J, with 18 bases between. CDR1 LNHNV and CDR2 YYDKDF come from the germline V gene (reference sequence). The CDR3 loop spans 17 amino acids. The CDR3: CATSRDDWGTSYYEQYF. In DNA, the CDR3 is TGTGCCACCAGCAGAGATGATTGGGGCACCTCCTACTACGAGCAGTACTTC.

The gene calls are TRBV2 and TRBJ2-5; possible D gene TRBD2, 6 bases. Germline-derived CDR1 and CDR2 are SNHLY and FYNNEI. The CDR3 spans 13 residues. The V end was cut by 6 bases, the J end by 2 bases, with 10 bases between. The CDR3 region has the DNA TGTGCCAGCAGCACCGGGGGACAAGAGACCCAGTACTTC. Its translation: CASSTGGQETQYF. Using reference TRBV2 and TRBJ2-5 for the parts outside the CDR3, the full variable domain is EPEVTQTPSHQVTQMGQEVILRCVPISNHLYFYWYRQILGQKVEFLVSFYNNEISEKSEIFDDQFSVERPDGSNFTLKIRSTKLEDSAMYFCASSTGGQETQYFGPGTRLLVL.

This chain links TRBV28 with TRBJ2-7, with 9 positions matching TRBD2. The germline V gene encodes CDR1 MDHEN and CDR2 SYDVKM. The CDR3 sequence is 13 residues long. The ends lost 6 bases at V and 2 bases at J; junction bases unmatched: 2. For the CDR3, the DNA is TGTGCCAGCAGGACTAGCGGTGCCTACGAGCAGTACTTC. This sequence encodes CASRTSGAYEQYF.

The CDR3 is CASSQVDRDGYTF. The DNA for the CDR3 is TGTGCCAGCAGCCAGGTGGACAGGGATGGCTACACCTTC. J is TRBJ1-2 and V is TRBV4-2; 8 bases are shared with TRBD1. V trimming: 3 bases; J trimming: 6 bases; junction bases outside the gene matches: 3. The CDR3 runs 13 residues. Germline values: CDR1 LGHNA, CDR2 YNFKEQ.

The chain links TRBV5-6 to TRBJ1-1; D is unresolved. The germline gives CDR1 SGHDT, CDR2 YYEEEE. This CDR3 contains 15 residues. V was trimmed by 0 bases and J by 0 bases, leaving 9 bases between them. This CDR3 is CASSLAPGLNTEAFF. The CDR3 region has the DNA TGTGCCAGCAGCTTGGCGCCAGGATTGAACACTGAAGCTTTCTTT.

This clone was seen only once. This chain joins TRBV11-2 and TRBJ2-7; D might be TRBD2 (5 bases). This CDR3 contains 15 residues. Germline lookup yields CDR1 SGHAT and CDR2 FQNNGV. V was shortened by 4 bases and J by 2 bases, with 15 bases between the two germline ends. The CDR3 sequence is CASSSPLDGAYEQYF. In nucleotides, the CDR3 is TGTGCCAGCAGCTCCCCCCTGGACGGGGCCTACGAGCAGTACTTC.

The V and J genes are TRBV6-1 and TRBJ1-2, with 10 bases identical to TRBD1. This CDR3 comprises 15 residues. Germline loops: CDR1 MNHNS, CDR2 SASEGT. V gave up 7 bases and J gave up 1 base; unmatched junction bases: 6. The CDR3 sequence: CASTTGQGRNYGYTF. For the CDR3, the DNA is TGTGCCAGCACCACGGGACAGGGGCGTAACTATGGCTACACCTTC.

V is TRBV10-3 and J is TRBJ1-5; 7 positions match TRBD1. Germline CDR1 ENHRY, CDR2 SYGVKD. V shed 7 bases and J 1 base; nucleotides not matched to a gene: 1. The CDR3 is 13 residues long. CDR3 in DNA: TGTGCCATCAAACAGGGGAGCAATCAGCCCCAGCATTTT. Translated, it gives CAIKQGSNQPQHF.

The genes are TRBV6-6 and TRBJ1-6, with TRBD1 matching over 10 bases. The CDR3 has 15 residues. J was trimmed by 15 bases and V by 1 base; bases with no gene match: 9. Looked up from germline, CDR1 is MNHNY and CDR2 is SVGAGI (reference sequence). CDR3 coding DNA: TGTGCCAGCAGTTACTTTCGGGACAGGGGCTCCCTCCTCCACTTT. Its protein product is CASSYFRDRGSLLHF.

This chain joins TRBV7-8 and TRBJ2-5; D gene unclear. This CDR3 spans 13 amino acids. The germline V and J ends were trimmed by 8 bases and 3 bases, with 13 bases remaining between them. Germline loops: CDR1 SGHVS, CDR2 FQNEAQ. CDR3 DNA sequence: TGTGCCAGCTCCTTCTCCCAGGAAGAGACCCAGTACTTC. Its protein is CASSFSQEETQYF.

This clone was observed a handful of times. The CDR3 DNA is TGCGCCAGCAGTCAATCTCCGGGACAGAGCAATCAGCCCCAGCATTTT. Its protein is CASSQSPGQSNQPQHF. The genes are TRBV23-1 and TRBJ1-5; 7 positions agree with TRBD1. TRBV23-1 is annotated as an ORF whose role is uncertain. This CDR3 is built from 16 residues. The junction had 3 bases not matched to a gene; V was cut back by 0 bases and J by 1 base.